This TCR beta chain was recovered during a study of early T cells in non-severe SARS-CoV-2 infection. This clonotype has only a few counts. Germline V lookup: CDR1 SGHAT, CDR2 FQNNGV. CDR3 length equals 13 residues. Trimming cost V 4 bases and J 6 bases, with 10 bases left between them. TCRdb independently ran MiXCR on the 5' RACE reads; one entry per CDR3 protein. The sample yields tens of thousands of distinct CDR3 sequences, 8% to 9% seen once. V usage is TRBV11-2 and J usage is TRBJ2-1, with D possibly matching TRBD1 (5 bases). Sequencing was done on a sample of whole blood. The clonotype was recovered from an adult who was a healthcare worker with PCR-confirmed SARS-CoV-2 infection or an uninfected control (not recorded which). This CDR3 is CASSSPQGNEQFF. The CDR3, as DNA: TGTGCCAGCAGCTCACCCCAGGGCAATGAGCAGTTCTTC.